This T cell receptor beta chain was sequenced during a study of CD8+ T cells in alopecia areata. Study details: Those treated were given oral tofacitinib at 5 to 10 mg twice daily. The tofacitinib course ran for 6 to 18 months and was followed by 6 months off drug.

Treatment specified: oral pan-JAK inhibitor, 5-10 mg twice daily. Note on this clone: Its antigen is currently unknown.

Following extraction, RNA underwent reverse transcription to cDNA, which served as the sequencing template. TCRdb keeps only in-frame clones here, not all; method: immunoSEQ multiplex PCR. This table holds about 76,000 clones, about 71% found once. Germline V gene sequence: CDR1 MDHEN, CDR2 SYDVKM. The CDR3 has 14 residues. Trimming stripped 4 bases from V and 7 bases from J, with 17 bases between. Broader study findings: TCR sharing across patients was less clear than in mice, possibly HLA-related. Many of the expanded lesional clones endured in scalp and blood while on tofacitinib.

The sequence came from a human donor with alopecia areata. The sample consisted of CD8+ T cells sorted from blood, taken at week 24, from a patient treated with tofacitinib. The chain couples TRBV28 to TRBJ2-7, with D unclear. CDR3 region: CASSSRTYPQEQYF. CDR3 coding DNA: TGTGCCAGCAGTTCCAGGACGTACCCCCAAGAGCAGTACTTC.